The T cell receptor (beta chain) under discussion was sequenced for a study of blood T cell repertoires in COVID-19. About the research overall: From the United States, Italy and Spain came samples of acute and convalescent COVID-19.

Authors' analysis steps: Scientists estimated how many nucleated cells there were by amplifying reference gene primers. Measured with immunoSEQ multiplex PCR; TCRdb has only the in-frame clones, and not every one. D and trimming come from the DNA, and the V and J calls and clone size come from that table. Of 150,000 to 200,000 clones listed, more than 85% are singletons. This CDR3 region has 14 residues. Germline assignment: CDR1 MNHEY and CDR2 SVGAGI. V trimming: 6 bases; J trimming: 7 bases; junction bases outside the gene matches: 8. This clone was counted once. The rearrangement uses TRBV6-5 and TRBJ1-5; 8 bases match TRBD1. Sequences were obtained from peripheral blood. The receptor's source is a man between 70 and 80 years old with active or convalescent COVID-19. Here the CDR3 reads CASRTKTGDQPQHF. CDR3 bases: TGTGCCAGCAGAACAAAGACAGGGGACCAGCCCCAGCATTTT.